Listed here are 22 T cell receptor beta chains from one sample, sequenced in a study of T cell responses to AZD1222 COVID-19 vaccine. This table comes from immunoSEQ multiplex PCR, and its TCRdb copy is limited to in-frame clones, with some not included. The sample has roughly 55,000 clones, 70% to 90% seen once; the top ten hold just under 2%. Here the sequenced sample was peripheral blood, taken on day 0 of AZD1222 vaccination. All receptors derive from an adult in good health.

CDR3 amino acids: CASSTRGQPARTDTQYF. The CDR3 DNA reads as TGTGCCAGTAGTACCCGAGGACAGCCCGCCCGCACAGATACGCAGTATTTT. The chain uses TRBV19 and TRBJ2-3, with D tentatively TRBD1 (6 bases). CDR3 size: 17 residues. Trimming stripped 4 bases from V and 1 base from J, with 18 bases between. CDR1 and CDR2 (germline): LNHDA, SQIVND (reference sequence).

With regard to this clone: The same CDR3 is also encoded by other DNA sequences in this sample. The chain employs TRBV11-2 and TRBJ2-7; 8 bases are a match to TRBD1. The CDR3 length is 15 residues. Per germline, CDR1 SGHAT and CDR2 FQNNGV. V shed 5 bases, J shed 1 base, and the junction held 7 bases outside the gene matches. The chain's CDR3 is CASSPGQGASYEQYF. The CDR3 DNA is TGTGCCAGCAGCCCGGGGCAGGGGGCTTCCTACGAGCAGTACTTC.

The chain uses TRBV24-1 and TRBJ2-1, with 13 bases aligning to TRBD2. Germline V gene lookup returns CDR1 KGHDR and CDR2 SFDVKD. J gave up 7 bases and V 4 bases, and 9 bases lay outside the gene matches. The CDR3 extends over 17 amino acids. The CDR3 region has the DNA TGTGCCACCAGTGACCCCACTGGACTAGCGGGAGTGAATGAGCAGTTCTTC. Translated: CATSDPTGLAGVNEQFF.

This chain connects TRBV9 to TRBJ2-1; 7 bases are shared with TRBD2. V lost 4 bases, J lost 4 bases, and 8 bases stayed unmatched. The CDR3 contains 15 residues. The V gene's germline CDR1 is SGDLS and CDR2 YYNGEE. CDR3 coding DNA: TGTGCCAGCAGCCCCGTGGGACTACTATACAATGAGCAGTTCTTC. Its translation is CASSPVGLLYNEQFF.

As for this clone: Germline is not matched at one junction end, which may reflect a read error. The chain uses TRBV3-1 (or the pseudogene TRBV3-2) and TRBJ2-1; D remains unclear. CDR1 is LGHDT, CDR2 YNNKEL, per germline (reference sequence). This CDR3 is built from 12 residues. Here the CDR3 reads CASSQVRLTTVF. CDR3 sequence (DNA): TGTGCCAGCAGCCAAGTGAGACTGACGACGGTCTTC.

The chain links TRBV28 to TRBJ2-5, with 11 bases aligning to TRBD2. Germline V CDR1 and CDR2: MDHEN, SYDVKM. The V gene end was trimmed by 5 bases and the J gene end by 5 bases; junction bases not matched to a gene: 13. This CDR3 comprises 17 residues. In DNA form, the CDR3 reads TGTGCCAGCAGTCCCGTAGTAGCGGGAGGGCTGTGGGAGACCCAGTACTTC. As protein: CASSPVVAGGLWETQYF.

This clone was counted a few times. The gene calls are TRBV19 and TRBJ1-6; D is possibly TRBD1 (6 bases). Per germline, CDR1 LNHDA and CDR2 SQIVND (reference sequence). This CDR3 is 16 amino acids long. V lost 5 bases and J 1 base, leaving 12 bases between the germline ends. The CDR3 reads CASSVGGRSYNSPLHF. The CDR3 region has the DNA TGTGCCAGTAGTGTCGGGGGGCGATCCTATAATTCACCCCTCCACTTT.

This clone was detected once. The J gene is TRBJ1-2, the V gene TRBV5-1; a weak D match, TRBD1 (6 bases). V dropped 7 bases and J dropped 2 bases, with 12 bases sitting between them. Germline CDR1 reads SGHRS; CDR2 reads YFSETQ. This CDR3 is built from 13 residues. The CDR3 region has the DNA TGCGCCAGCGCGGCGCAGGGGAACTATGGCTACACCTTC. Protein: CASAAQGNYGYTF.

The chain combines TRBV5-4 with TRBJ2-1, with TRBD2 as a possible D gene (6 bases). Trimming pared 0 bases from V and 10 bases from J, leaving 17 bases between. The germline V gene encodes CDR1 SGHNT and CDR2 YYREEE (reference sequence). CDR3 length: 15 amino acids. This CDR3 is CASSLAGGATAEQFF. CDR3 sequence (DNA): TGTGCCAGCAGCTTGGCCGGGGGTGCGACAGCCGAGCAGTTCTTC.

The CDR3 DNA follows: TGTGCCAGCAGCTTGTTGGGTCAGGGAAACACCATATATTTT. It encodes CASSLLGQGNTIYF. V usage is TRBV5-4 and J usage is TRBJ1-3; D unresolved. The V end was cut by 1 base, the J end by 4 bases, with 9 bases between. The CDR3 length is 14 residues. Germline V gene lookup returns CDR1 SGHNT and CDR2 YYREEE (reference sequence). Together with reference TRBV5-4 and TRBJ1-3, the CDR3 gives the full variable domain: ETGVTQSPTHLIKTRGQQVTLRCSSQSGHNTVSWYQQALGQGPQFIFQYYREEENGRGNFPPRFSGLQFPNYSSELNVNALELDDSALYLCASSLLGQGNTIYFGEGSWLTVV.

This chain connects TRBV12-3 or TRBV12-4 to TRBJ2-3; 9 bases are shared with TRBD1. V shed 3 bases and J 6 bases; nucleotides not matched to a gene: 1. This CDR3 has 13 amino acids. The chain's CDR3 is CASSLTGGDTQYF. The CDR3 DNA reads TGTGCCAGCAGTTTGACAGGGGGGGATACGCAGTATTTT.

The V gene is TRBV29-1, the J gene TRBJ2-1, with a possible D match to TRBD2 (6 bases). Germline V gene lookup returns CDR1 SQVTM and CDR2 ANQGSEA. The CDR3 length is 13 residues. V was clipped by 7 bases and J by 2 bases, with 12 bases between them. The DNA of the CDR3 is TGCAGCGCTGGCGGGGTTGCCTACAATGAGCAGTTCTTC. This encodes CSAGGVAYNEQFF.

V usage is TRBV21-1 and J usage is TRBJ1-5; TRBD1 was called by the table and not checked on the DNA. TRBV21-1 is assigned pseudogene status. This CDR3 has 11 residues. CDR3 nucleotides: TGTGCCAGCAGCAAGGGCCAGCCCCAGCATTTT. This translates into CASSKGQPQHF.

The chain combines TRBV2 with TRBJ2-4; D is unclear. Germline V gene lookup returns CDR1 SNHLY and CDR2 FYNNEI. The V and J ends lost 8 bases and 0 bases respectively, with 11 bases between them. The CDR3 loop spans 14 amino acids. DNA of the CDR3: TGTGCCAGCGCCAGCTGGATAGCCAAAAACATTCAGTACTTC. This gives the protein CASASWIAKNIQYF.

This clone was recorded only once. The chain has TRBV30 and TRBJ1-6; possible D gene TRBD1, 6 bases. Germline CDR1 reads GTSNPN; CDR2 reads SVGIG (reference sequence). Trimming shortened V by 4 bases and J by 6 bases, and 10 bases separated the two germline ends. The CDR3 contains 13 residues. This chain's CDR3 is CAWTRGRNSPLHF. CDR3 DNA: TGTGCCTGGACGCGGGGGCGTAATTCACCCCTCCACTTT. The full variable domain, with the rest looked up from reference TRBV30 and TRBJ1-6, is SQTIHQWPATLVQPVGSPLSLECTVEGTSNPNLYWYRQAAGRGLQLLFYSVGIGQISSEVPQNLSASRPQDRQFILSSKKLLLSDSGFYLCAWTRGRNSPLHFGNGTRLTVT.

This chain uses TRBV28 with TRBJ2-1; D uncertain. This CDR3 is built from 10 residues. Germline CDR1 and CDR2: MDHEN and SYDVKM. V was shortened by 8 bases and J by 5 bases, with 4 bases between the two germline ends. CDR3 DNA: TGTGCCAGCGGAGACAATGAGCAGTTCTTC. This codes for CASGDNEQFF.

The chain couples TRBV30 to TRBJ1-5; 7 bases agree with TRBD1. Germline V gene lookup returns CDR1 GTSNPN and CDR2 SVGIG (reference sequence). This CDR3 is built from 14 residues. V lost 0 bases and J lost 6; bases outside the gene matches: 5. The CDR3 DNA reads as TGTGCCTGGAGTGTGAAGGGGGCGCCTCAGCCCCAGCATTTT. This gives the protein CAWSVKGAPQPQHF.

V gene TRBV2 combines with J gene TRBJ1-2; TRBD1 matches 9 bases. J lost 4 bases, V lost 4 bases, and 4 bases had no gene match. From germline, CDR1 is SNHLY and CDR2 FYNNEI. The CDR3 is 14 amino acids. Written as DNA, the CDR3 is TGTGCCAGCAGTGTTGCGGGACAGGGCTATGGCTACACCTTC. It is translated as CASSVAGQGYGYTF.

The chain is built from TRBV5-1 and TRBJ2-3; perhaps TRBD1 as D (6 bases). CDR3 length: 15 amino acids. The ends were cut back, 0 bases at V and 6 bases at J, with 14 bases in the middle. Germline V CDR1 and CDR2: SGHRS, YFSETQ. CDR3 in amino acids: CASSLERQGRDTQYF. In nucleotides, the CDR3 is TGCGCCAGCAGCTTGGAAAGGCAGGGGCGGGATACGCAGTATTTT. The full variable domain, its missing parts supplied by reference TRBV5-1 and TRBJ2-3, is KAGVTQTPRYLIKTRGQQVTLSCSPISGHRSVSWYQQTPGQGLQFLFEYFSETQRNKGNFPGRFSGRQFSNSRSEMNVSTLELGDSALYLCASSLERQGRDTQYFGPGTRLTVL.

This chain uses TRBV27 with TRBJ2-7, with 14 bases fitting TRBD2. This CDR3 contains 15 residues. Germline CDR1 is MNHEY and CDR2 is SMNVEV (reference sequence). The V and J ends lost 6 bases and 7 bases, in that order; junction bases with no gene match: 8. The CDR3 DNA follows: TGTGCCAGCAGAACCGGGACTAGCGGGAGTAAGGAGCAGTACTTC. It encodes CASRTGTSGSKEQYF.

This clone is a singleton in its sample. The CDR3 bases are TGTGCCATTTGGGGGGGGGCCTTTGAGGCCAATGAGCAGTTCTTC. It encodes CAIWGGAFEANEQFF. The rearrangement links TRBV10-3 to TRBJ2-1; D may be TRBD2 (7 bases). The CDR3 sequence is 15 residues long. The V gene lost 9 bases and the J gene lost 6 bases, with 21 bases spanning the gap. Germline-derived CDR1 and CDR2 are ENHRY and SYGVKD.

This clone was observed a single time. The chain combines TRBV2 with TRBJ1-6; D uncertain. Trimming took off 7 bases at V and 0 bases at J, with 16 bases between the two ends. Germline V gives CDR1 SNHLY, CDR2 FYNNEI. The CDR3 is 17 amino acids. The CDR3 coding sequence is TGTGCCAGCACTTGGGGAGACACAAGCTCCTATAATTCACCCCTCCACTTT. As protein: CASTWGDTSSYNSPLHF.